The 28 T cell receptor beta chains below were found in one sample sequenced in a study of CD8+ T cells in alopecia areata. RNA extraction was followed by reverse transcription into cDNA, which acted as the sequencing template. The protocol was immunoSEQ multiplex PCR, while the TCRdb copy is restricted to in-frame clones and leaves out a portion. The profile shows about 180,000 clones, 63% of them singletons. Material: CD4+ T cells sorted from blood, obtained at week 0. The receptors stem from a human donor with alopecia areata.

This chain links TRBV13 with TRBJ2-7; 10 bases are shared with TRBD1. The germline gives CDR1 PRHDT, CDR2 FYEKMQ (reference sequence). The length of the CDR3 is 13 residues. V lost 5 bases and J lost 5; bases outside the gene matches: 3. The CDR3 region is CASSAGTGDEQYF. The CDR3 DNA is TGTGCCAGCAGCGCGGGGACAGGGGACGAGCAGTACTTC.

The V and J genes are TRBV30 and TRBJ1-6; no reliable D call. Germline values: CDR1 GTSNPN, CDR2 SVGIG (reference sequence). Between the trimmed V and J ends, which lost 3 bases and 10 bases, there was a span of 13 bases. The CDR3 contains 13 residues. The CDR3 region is CAWRTDGASPLHF. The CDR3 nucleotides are TGTGCCTGGAGGACGGACGGCGCCTCACCCCTCCACTTT.

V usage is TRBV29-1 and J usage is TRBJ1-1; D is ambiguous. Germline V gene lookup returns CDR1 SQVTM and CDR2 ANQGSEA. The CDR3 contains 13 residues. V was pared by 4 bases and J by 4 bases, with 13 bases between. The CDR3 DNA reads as TGCAGCGTTGGAGAAAACAGACGCACTGAAGCTTTCTTT. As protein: CSVGENRRTEAFF. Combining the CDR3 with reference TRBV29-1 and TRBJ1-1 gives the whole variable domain SAVISQKPSRDICQRGTSLTIQCQVDSQVTMMFWYRQQPGQSLTLIATANQGSEATYESGFVIDKFPISRPNLTFSTLTVSNMSPEDSSIYLCSVGENRRTEAFFGQGTRLTVV.

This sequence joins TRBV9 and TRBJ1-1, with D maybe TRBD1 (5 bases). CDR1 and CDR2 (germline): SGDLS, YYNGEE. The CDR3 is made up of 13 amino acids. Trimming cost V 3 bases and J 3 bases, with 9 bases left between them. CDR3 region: CASSGPGHTEAFF. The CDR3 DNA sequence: TGTGCCAGCAGCGGTCCGGGACACACTGAAGCTTTCTTT.

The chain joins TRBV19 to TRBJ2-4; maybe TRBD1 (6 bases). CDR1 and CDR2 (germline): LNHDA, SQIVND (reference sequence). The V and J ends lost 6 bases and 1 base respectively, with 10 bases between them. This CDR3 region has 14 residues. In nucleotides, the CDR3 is TGTGCCAGTAGCATCGACAGGGCCAAAAACATTCAGTACTTC. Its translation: CASSIDRAKNIQYF.

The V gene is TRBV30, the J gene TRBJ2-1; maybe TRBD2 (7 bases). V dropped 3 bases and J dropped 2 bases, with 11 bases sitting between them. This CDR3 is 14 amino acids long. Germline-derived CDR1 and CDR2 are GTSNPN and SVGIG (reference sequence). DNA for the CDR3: TGTGCCTGGAGCGGGGGGCCCCCCTACAATGAGCAGTTCTTC. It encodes CAWSGGPPYNEQFF.

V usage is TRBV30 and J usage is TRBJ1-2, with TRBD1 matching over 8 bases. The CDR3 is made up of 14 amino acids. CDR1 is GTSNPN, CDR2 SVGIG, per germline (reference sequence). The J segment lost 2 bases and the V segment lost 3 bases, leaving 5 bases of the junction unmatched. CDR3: CAWRGQGANYGYTF. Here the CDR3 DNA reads TGTGCCTGGAGAGGGCAGGGGGCAAACTATGGCTACACCTTC.

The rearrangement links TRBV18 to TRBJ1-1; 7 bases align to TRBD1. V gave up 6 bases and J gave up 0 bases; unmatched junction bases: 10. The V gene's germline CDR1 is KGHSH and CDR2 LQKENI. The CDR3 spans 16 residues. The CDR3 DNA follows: TGTGCCAGCTCCCGAAACACCGGGACAGTGAACACTGAAGCTTTCTTT. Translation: CASSRNTGTVNTEAFF.

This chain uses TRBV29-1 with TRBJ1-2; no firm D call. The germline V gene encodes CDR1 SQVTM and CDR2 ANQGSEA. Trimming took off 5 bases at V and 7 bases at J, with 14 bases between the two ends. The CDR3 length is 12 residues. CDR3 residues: CSVPDGMGGYTF. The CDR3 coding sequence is TGCAGCGTTCCCGATGGGATGGGTGGCTACACCTTC.

DNA of the CDR3: TGCAGCGGAAACGTGGGACAGGGGGGAACTGAAGCTTTCTTT. It encodes CSGNVGQGGTEAFF. The rearrangement links TRBV29-1 to TRBJ1-1; 11 bases are a match to TRBD1. CDR3 length: 14 residues. J gave up 5 bases and V 7 bases, and 9 bases lay outside the gene matches. The germline CDR1 and CDR2 sequences are SQVTM and ANQGSEA.

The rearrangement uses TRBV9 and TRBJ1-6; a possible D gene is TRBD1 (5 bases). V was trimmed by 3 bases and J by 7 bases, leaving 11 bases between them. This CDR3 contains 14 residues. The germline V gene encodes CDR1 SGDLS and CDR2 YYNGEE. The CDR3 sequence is CASSEGASNSPLHF. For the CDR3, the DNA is TGTGCCAGCAGCGAAGGGGCCTCCAATTCACCCCTCCACTTT.

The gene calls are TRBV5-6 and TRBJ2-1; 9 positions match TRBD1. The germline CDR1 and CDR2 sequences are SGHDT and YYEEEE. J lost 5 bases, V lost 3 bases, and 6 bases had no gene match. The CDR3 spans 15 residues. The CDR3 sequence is CASSWPGQGNNEQFF. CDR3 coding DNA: TGTGCCAGCAGCTGGCCGGGACAGGGTAACAATGAGCAGTTCTTC. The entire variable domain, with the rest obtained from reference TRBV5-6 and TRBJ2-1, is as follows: DAGVTQSPTHLIKTRGQQVTLRCSPKSGHDTVSWYQQALGQGPQFIFQYYEEEERQRGNFPDRFSGHQFPNYSSELNVNALLLGDSALYLCASSWPGQGNNEQFFGPGTRLTVL.

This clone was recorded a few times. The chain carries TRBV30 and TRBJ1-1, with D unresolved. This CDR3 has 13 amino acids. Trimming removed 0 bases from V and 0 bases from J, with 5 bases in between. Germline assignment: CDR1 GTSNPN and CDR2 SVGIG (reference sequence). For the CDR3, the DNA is TGTGCCTGGAGTGTTTTAATGAACACTGAAGCTTTCTTT. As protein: CAWSVLMNTEAFF.

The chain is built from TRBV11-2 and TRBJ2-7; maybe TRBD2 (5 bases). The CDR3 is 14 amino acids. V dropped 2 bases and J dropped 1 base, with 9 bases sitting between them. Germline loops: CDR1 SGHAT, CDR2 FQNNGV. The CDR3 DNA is TGTGCCAGCAGCTTATCCGGGATATCCTACGAGCAGTACTTC. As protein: CASSLSGISYEQYF.

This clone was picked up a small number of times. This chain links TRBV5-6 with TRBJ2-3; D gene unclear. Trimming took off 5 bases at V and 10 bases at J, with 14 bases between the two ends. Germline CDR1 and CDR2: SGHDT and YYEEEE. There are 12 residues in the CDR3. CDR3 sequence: CASSSPPRPQYF. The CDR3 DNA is TGTGCCAGCAGTTCCCCACCCCGCCCGCAGTATTTT.

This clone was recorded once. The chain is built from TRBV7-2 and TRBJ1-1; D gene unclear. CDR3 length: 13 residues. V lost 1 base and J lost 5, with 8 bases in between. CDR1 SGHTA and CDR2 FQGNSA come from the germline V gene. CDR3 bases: TGTGCCAGCAGCTTAGAGAGAGGGACTGAAGCTTTCTTT. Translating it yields CASSLERGTEAFF.

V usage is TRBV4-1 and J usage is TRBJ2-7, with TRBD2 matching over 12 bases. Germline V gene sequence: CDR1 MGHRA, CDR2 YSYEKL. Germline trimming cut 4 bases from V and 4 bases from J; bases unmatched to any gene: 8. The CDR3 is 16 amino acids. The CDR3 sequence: CASSLLASGGEYEQYF. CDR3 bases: TGCGCCAGCAGCCTACTGGCTAGCGGGGGGGAATACGAGCAGTACTTC.

CDR3 amino acids: CASSLWQGGQPQHF. The CDR3 DNA reads TGTGCCAGCAGCTTATGGCAAGGAGGCCAGCCCCAGCATTTT. J is TRBJ1-5 and V is TRBV7-2; no reliable D call. CDR1 and CDR2 (germline): SGHTA, FQGNSA. With 2 bases removed from V and 7 bases from J, the gap between germline ends came to 12 bases. The CDR3 length is 14 residues.

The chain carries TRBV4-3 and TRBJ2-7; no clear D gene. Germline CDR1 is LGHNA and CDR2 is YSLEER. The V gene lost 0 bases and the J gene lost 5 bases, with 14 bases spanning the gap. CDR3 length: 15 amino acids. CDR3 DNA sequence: TGCGCCAGCAGCCAAGATCATCTATATGGCGACGAGCAGTACTTC. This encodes CASSQDHLYGDEQYF.

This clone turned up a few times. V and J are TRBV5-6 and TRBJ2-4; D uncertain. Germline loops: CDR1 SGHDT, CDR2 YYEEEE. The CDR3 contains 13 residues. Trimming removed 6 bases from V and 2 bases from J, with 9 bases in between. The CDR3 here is CASNGNTKNIQYF. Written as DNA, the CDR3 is TGTGCCAGCAATGGGAACACCAAAAACATTCAGTACTTC.

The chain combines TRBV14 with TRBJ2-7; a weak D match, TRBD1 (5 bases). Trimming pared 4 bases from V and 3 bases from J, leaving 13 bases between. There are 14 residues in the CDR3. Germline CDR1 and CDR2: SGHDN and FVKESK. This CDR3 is CASSPQGVYYEQYF. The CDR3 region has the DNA TGTGCCAGCAGCCCCCAGGGTGTCTACTACGAGCAGTACTTC.

CDR3 sequence: CSAASRVSYNEQFF. Here the CDR3 DNA reads TGCAGCGCTGCCTCGCGAGTTTCCTACAATGAGCAGTTCTTC. The rearrangement uses TRBV29-1 and TRBJ2-1; no firm D call. The V gene's germline CDR1 is SQVTM and CDR2 ANQGSEA. This CDR3 is built from 14 residues. V was pared by 7 bases and J by 1 base, with 14 bases between.

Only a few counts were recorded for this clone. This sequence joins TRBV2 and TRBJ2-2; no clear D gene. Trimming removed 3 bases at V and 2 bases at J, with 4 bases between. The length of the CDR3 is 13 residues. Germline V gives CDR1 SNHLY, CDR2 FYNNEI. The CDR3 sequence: CASSDYNTGELFF. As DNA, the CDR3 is TGTGCCAGCAGTGACTACAACACCGGGGAGCTGTTTTTT.

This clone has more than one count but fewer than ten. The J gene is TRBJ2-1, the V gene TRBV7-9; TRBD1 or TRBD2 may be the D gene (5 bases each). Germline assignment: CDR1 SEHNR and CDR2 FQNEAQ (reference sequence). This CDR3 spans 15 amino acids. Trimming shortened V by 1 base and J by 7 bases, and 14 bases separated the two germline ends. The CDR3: CASSLGGDPSNEQFF. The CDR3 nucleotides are TGTGCCAGCAGCTTAGGTGGGGACCCCTCTAATGAGCAGTTCTTC. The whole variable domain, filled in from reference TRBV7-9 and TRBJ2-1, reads DTGVSQNPRHKITKRGQNVTFRCDPISEHNRLYWYRQTLGQGPEFLTYFQNEAQLEKSRLLSDRFSAERPKGSFSTLEIQRTEQGDSAMYLCASSLGGDPSNEQFFGPGTRLTVL.

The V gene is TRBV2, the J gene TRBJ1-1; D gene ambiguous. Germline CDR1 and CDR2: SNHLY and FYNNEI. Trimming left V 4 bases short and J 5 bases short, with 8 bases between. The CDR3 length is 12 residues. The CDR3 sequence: CASSVEETEAFF. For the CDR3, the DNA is TGTGCCAGCAGTGTGGAAGAGACTGAAGCTTTCTTT.

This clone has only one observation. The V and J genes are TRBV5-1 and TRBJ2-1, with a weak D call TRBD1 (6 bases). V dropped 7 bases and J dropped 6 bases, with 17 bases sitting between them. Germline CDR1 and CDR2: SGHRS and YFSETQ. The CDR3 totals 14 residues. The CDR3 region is CASGSQGSGNEQFF. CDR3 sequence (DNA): TGCGCCAGCGGCTCACAGGGATCAGGCAATGAGCAGTTCTTC. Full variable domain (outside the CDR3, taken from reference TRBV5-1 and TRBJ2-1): KAGVTQTPRYLIKTRGQQVTLSCSPISGHRSVSWYQQTPGQGLQFLFEYFSETQRNKGNFPGRFSGRQFSNSRSEMNVSTLELGDSALYLCASGSQGSGNEQFFGPGTRLTVL.

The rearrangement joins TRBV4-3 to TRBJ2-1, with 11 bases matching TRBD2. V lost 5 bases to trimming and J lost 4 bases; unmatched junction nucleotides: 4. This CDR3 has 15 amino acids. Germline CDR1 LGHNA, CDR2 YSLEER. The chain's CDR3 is CASSMTSGAYNEQFF. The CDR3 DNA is TGCGCCAGCAGCATGACTAGCGGGGCATACAATGAGCAGTTCTTC.

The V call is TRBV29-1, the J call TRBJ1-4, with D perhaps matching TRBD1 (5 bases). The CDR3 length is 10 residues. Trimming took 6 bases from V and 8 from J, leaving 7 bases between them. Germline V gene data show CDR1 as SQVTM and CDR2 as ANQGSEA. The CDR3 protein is CSVGGEKLFF. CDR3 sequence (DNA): TGCAGCGTGGGGGGGGAAAAACTGTTTTTT. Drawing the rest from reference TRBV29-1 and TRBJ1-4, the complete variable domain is SAVISQKPSRDICQRGTSLTIQCQVDSQVTMMFWYRQQPGQSLTLIATANQGSEATYESGFVIDKFPISRPNLTFSTLTVSNMSPEDSSIYLCSVGGEKLFFGSGTQLSVL.